Included here is one T cell receptor beta chain sequence, with context. This specimen comes from a study of blood T cell repertoires in COVID-19. On the study more broadly: Specimens from acute and convalescent COVID-19 originated in the United States, Italy and Spain. Nucleic acid was either cDNA or gDNA, and it came from T cells, B-cell-depleted T cells, or PBMCs.

Germline V gene sequence: CDR1 MNHEY, CDR2 SMNVEV (reference sequence). V gave up 5 bases and J gave up 6 bases, with 19 bases separating them. CDR3 length: 15 residues. Those enrolled in Seattle joined during active infection and were followed longitudinally afterward. Per the original data handling: How many nucleated cells were present was estimated from reference gene primer amplification. Sequencing was performed with immunoSEQ multiplex PCR; in TCRdb, only in-frame clones are kept and a portion is missing. The V and J calls and clone size are taken from that table; D and trimming were inferred from the DNA. The table records about 120,000 clones, approximately 85% of them present only once.

This sequence joins TRBV27 and TRBJ1-2, with D perhaps matching TRBD1 (5 bases). The clonotype comes from a woman aged 60 to 75 with COVID-19, enrolled during active disease. Input material: peripheral blood. The chain's CDR3 is CASSLRGPTEDGYTF. For the CDR3, the DNA is TGTGCCAGCAGTCTAAGGGGCCCGACAGAGGATGGCTACACCTTC.